This T cell receptor (beta chain) was observed in a study of blood T cell repertoires in COVID-19. This clone was picked up one time. Looked up from germline, CDR1 is DFQATT and CDR2 is SNEGSKA (reference sequence). Trimming took 6 bases from V and 2 from J, leaving 7 bases between them. There are 11 residues in the CDR3. Measured with immunoSEQ multiplex PCR; TCRdb has only the in-frame clones, and not every one. The sample consists of about 170,000 clones, about 88% of them appearing once. The chain joins TRBV20-1 to TRBJ2-5; no clear D. This clonotype was obtained from a man aged 55 to 69 with acute or convalescent COVID-19. The sample taken for sequencing was peripheral blood. CDR3: CSARLQETQYF. CDR3 DNA sequence: TGCAGTGCCAGGTTACAAGAGACCCAGTACTTC.